This TCR beta chain originates from a study of human T cells and chemical hapten exposure. General study points: Patch test scores rose with PT1 expanded TCR counts, a positive correlation.

Original analysis: Samples contained a median of roughly 100,000 TCRs, with a range of about 23,224 to 750,000. MiXCR was run by TCRdb on the RACE reads, yielding one entry per CDR3 protein. The V and J calls and clone size come from TCRdb's table, not from the authors' own analysis. The data contain 250,000 or so distinct CDR3 sequences, around 7% of them singletons. This clonotype was recorded many times. Its target is unknown. Sample time point: pre-sensitization, week 0. Documented treatment: therapeutic diphenylcyclopropenone sensitization with weekly scalp DPC. V shed 6 bases and J 6 bases; nucleotides not matched to a gene: 6. The CDR3 covers 13 residues. Looked up from germline, CDR1 is DFQATT and CDR2 is SNEGSKA (reference sequence).

The sequence derives from a man aged 18 to 30 with alopecia areata. Some clones in this sample may be carry-over from other donors' samples. The V and J genes are TRBV20-1 and TRBJ1-4; 8 bases map to TRBD1. Specimen: whole blood, collected in connection with sensitization to the hapten diphenylcyclopropenone (DPC). The CDR3 reads CSARTGTHEKLFF. The DNA for the CDR3 is TGCAGTGCCAGGACAGGGACGCATGAAAAACTGTTTTTT.